These 19 T cell receptor beta chains were all obtained from the same sample, sequenced in a study of PD-L1 blockade in urothelial cancer. As for time point: pretreatment peripheral blood. Sequencing was performed with immunoSEQ multiplex PCR; in TCRdb, only in-frame clones are kept and a portion is missing. Among 30,000 to 40,000 clones listed, approximately 80% were seen once. This sample comprised PBMCs, obtained around atezolizumab (anti-PD-L1) treatment. The receptors were gathered from a man aged 80 or over with urothelial cancer.

V usage is TRBV11-2 and J usage is TRBJ1-3, with 10 bases aligning to TRBD1. The CDR3 extends over 17 amino acids. V lost 4 bases to trimming and J lost 5 bases; unmatched junction nucleotides: 11. Per the germline V gene, CDR1 is SGHAT and CDR2 is FQNNGV. The CDR3 is CASSYVGGTGARNTIYF. CDR3 nucleotides: TGTGCCAGCAGCTATGTAGGCGGGACAGGGGCTCGAAACACCATATATTTT.

For the CDR3, the DNA is TGCGCCAGCAGCTTGAGCGGGAGTCCGTACGAGCAGTACTTC. Translated: CASSLSGSPYEQYF. V is TRBV5-1 and J is TRBJ2-7; 8 nucleotides align to TRBD2. Trimming cost V 1 base and J 4 bases; bases outside gene matches: 4. The CDR3 spans 14 residues. The germline gives CDR1 SGHRS, CDR2 YFSETQ.

V and J are TRBV10-2 and TRBJ1-3; no clear D gene. CDR3 length: 12 amino acids. The V gene's germline CDR1 is WSHSY and CDR2 SAAADI. Deletions cut 3 bases from V and 14 bases from J, with 14 bases between. DNA of the CDR3: TGCGCCAGCAGTGAAGGAGGGCCCGGCTTATATTTT. Translation: CASSEGGPGLYF.

This clone was recorded only once. The rearrangement uses TRBV10-3 and TRBJ1-3; no firm D call. Looked up from germline, CDR1 is ENHRY and CDR2 is SYGVKD. The CDR3 contains 15 residues. The ends were cut back, 3 bases at V and 2 bases at J, with 11 bases in the middle. The DNA of the CDR3 is TGTGCCATCAGTGAAGGCGGGTTGACTGGAAACACCATATATTTT. Translated, it gives CAISEGGLTGNTIYF.

This rearrangement joins TRBV11-2 to TRBJ1-2; D is uncertain. Per germline, CDR1 SGHAT and CDR2 FQNNGV. The V and J ends lost 3 bases and 8 bases respectively, with 16 bases between them. CDR3 length equals 14 residues. Written as DNA, the CDR3 is TGTGCCAGCAGCTTTGGAGGCCCTCCCATGGGCTACACCTTC. Encoded protein: CASSFGGPPMGYTF.

The gene calls are TRBV5-1 and TRBJ1-1; TRBD1 is a possible D gene (5 bases). CDR3 length: 16 amino acids. Per germline, CDR1 SGHRS and CDR2 YFSETQ. Trimming cost V 0 bases and J 0 bases, with 12 bases left between them. DNA of the CDR3: TGCGCCAGCAGCTTGGTCGGGTTGGACATGAACACTGAAGCTTTCTTT. Amino acids: CASSLVGLDMNTEAFF. Looking up the rest from reference TRBV5-1 and TRBJ1-1 gives the full variable domain: KAGVTQTPRYLIKTRGQQVTLSCSPISGHRSVSWYQQTPGQGLQFLFEYFSETQRNKGNFPGRFSGRQFSNSRSEMNVSTLELGDSALYLCASSLVGLDMNTEAFFGQGTRLTVV.

A few counts support this clone. The genes are TRBV5-6 and TRBJ2-2, with 8 positions matching TRBD2. There are 15 residues in the CDR3. Germline V gene lookup returns CDR1 SGHDT and CDR2 YYEEEE. Losses at the gene ends were 2 bases for V and 0 bases for J; bases not matched to a gene: 0. The CDR3 spells CASSLAGANTGELFF. The CDR3 DNA reads as TGTGCCAGCAGCTTAGCGGGGGCGAACACCGGGGAGCTGTTTTTT.

The V call is TRBV27, the J call TRBJ1-5; the match to TRBD1 covers 8 bases. This CDR3 has 15 residues. V lost 3 bases and J lost 2; bases outside the gene matches: 3. Germline loops: CDR1 MNHEY, CDR2 SMNVEV (reference sequence). CDR3 sequence: CASSFSTGGNQPQHF. As DNA, the CDR3 is TGTGCCAGCAGTTTCTCGACAGGGGGCAATCAGCCCCAGCATTTT.

The rearrangement links TRBV2 to TRBJ2-1; D unresolved. The CDR3 loop spans 11 amino acids. V shed 1 base and J shed 8 bases, with 3 bases lying between them. Germline CDR1 and CDR2: SNHLY and FYNNEI. In nucleotides, the CDR3 is TGTGCCAGCAGTGAAGTAGATGAGCAGTTCTTC. Protein product: CASSEVDEQFF.

The chain carries TRBV30 and TRBJ1-5, with D unresolved. V was clipped by 2 bases and J by 1 base, with 12 bases between them. Germline V gene data show CDR1 as GTSNPN and CDR2 as SVGIG (reference sequence). This CDR3 has 15 residues. The CDR3 DNA follows: TGTGCCTGGAGTAAAGAGTCTCTAAGCAATCAGCCCCAGCATTTT. Its translation: CAWSKESLSNQPQHF.

The chain employs TRBV7-2 and TRBJ2-5; 12 bases agree with TRBD2. The CDR3 covers 18 residues. Germline V gene data show CDR1 as SGHTA and CDR2 as FQGNSA. Unmatched junction bases numbered 12, after V lost 5 bases and J lost 2 bases. As DNA, the CDR3 is TGTGCCAGCAGCGTCCCCCTAGCGGGAGGGAGGGGGCAAGAGACCCAGTACTTC. Translating it yields CASSVPLAGGRGQETQYF.

The chain links TRBV4-1 to TRBJ2-1, with 10 nucleotides matching TRBD2. The CDR3 has 16 amino acids. CDR1 and CDR2 from the germline V gene are MGHRA and YSYEKL. V shed 0 bases, J shed 12 bases, and the junction held 11 bases outside the gene matches. In nucleotides, the CDR3 is TGCGCCAGCAGCCAAGATCAGGCTAGCGGGGGTGGACTGCAGTTCTTC. It translates to CASSQDQASGGGLQFF.

Only one count was recorded for this clone. The chain links TRBV10-1 to TRBJ2-5; 13 bases agree with TRBD2. V trimming: 3 bases; J trimming: 5 bases; junction bases outside the gene matches: 6. Germline loops: CDR1 WNHNN, CDR2 SYGVQD (reference sequence). The CDR3 consists of 16 residues. The CDR3 loop reads CASSDRTSGSRETQYF. CDR3 nucleotide sequence: TGCGCCAGCAGTGACCGGACTAGCGGGAGTCGGGAGACCCAGTACTTC.

The chain joins TRBV6-5 to TRBJ1-5; unclear D gene. This CDR3 spans 13 amino acids. Germline CDR1 is MNHEY and CDR2 is SVGAGI. Between the trimmed V and J ends, which lost 7 bases and 7 bases, there was a span of 14 bases. The CDR3: CASTPSGGQPQHF. CDR3 coding DNA: TGTGCCAGCACCCCTTCGGGAGGACAGCCCCAGCATTTT.

The chain uses TRBV27 and TRBJ1-5; D gene uncertain. Trimming left V 3 bases short and J 1 base short, with 4 bases between. The CDR3 extends over 13 amino acids. The germline CDR1 and CDR2 sequences are MNHEY and SMNVEV (reference sequence). CDR3 amino acids: CASSFVSNQPQHF. The CDR3 coding sequence is TGTGCCAGCAGTTTCGTGAGCAATCAGCCCCAGCATTTT.

The table lists this clone with a few counts. The V call is TRBV7-6, the J call TRBJ2-7, with 10 bases lining up with TRBD2. Trimming took 5 bases from V and 4 from J; bases not matched to a gene: 8. Germline V gives CDR1 SGHVS, CDR2 FNYEAQ. This CDR3 region has 15 residues. CDR3 sequence reads: CASSPGTSGTYEQYF. The CDR3 nucleotides are TGTGCCAGCAGCCCCGGAACTAGCGGGACTTACGAGCAGTACTTC.

V gene TRBV18 combines with J gene TRBJ2-6, with 10 bases identical to TRBD1. CDR1 is KGHSH and CDR2 is LQKENI in the germline V gene. This CDR3 is built from 20 residues. Unmatched junction bases numbered 13, after V lost 3 bases and J lost 2 bases. CDR3 nucleotides: TGTGCCAGCTCACCTATACAACTCCCCGGGACAGGGGCTGGGGCCAACGTCCTGACTTTC. Protein: CASSPIQLPGTGAGANVLTF. Filled out from reference TRBV18 and TRBJ2-6, the complete variable domain reads NAGVMQNPRHLVRRRGQEARLRCSPMKGHSHVYWYRQLPEEGLKFMVYLQKENIIDESGMPKERFSAEFPKEGPSILRIQQVVRGDSAAYFCASSPIQLPGTGAGANVLTFGAGSRLTVL.

Points on this clone: Because the CDR3's place on the DNA is in doubt, the DNA is left out and the CDR3 is given as listed by TCRdb. This rearrangement joins TRBV27 to TRBJ2-5; the DNA was not compared with TRBD2, the D call given in the table. In germline, CDR1 is MNHEY, CDR2 SMNVEV (reference sequence). The CDR3 is 17 amino acids in total, end residues counted. The CDR3 loop reads CASSTSTSGINLETQYF.

The rearrangement uses TRBV19 and TRBJ1-5; a weak D match, TRBD1 (6 bases). Germline CDR1 and CDR2: LNHDA and SQIVND (reference sequence). Trimming stripped 6 bases from V and 7 bases from J, with 13 bases between. There are 13 residues in the CDR3. The CDR3 DNA is TGTGCCAGTAGCGCAGGGGTGACGCAGCCCCAGCATTTT. Its translation: CASSAGVTQPQHF. The complete variable domain, with remaining parts taken from reference TRBV19 and TRBJ1-5, reads DGGITQSPKYLFRKEGQNVTLSCEQNLNHDAMYWYRQDPGQGLRLIYYSQIVNDFQKGDIAEGYSVSREKKESFPLTVTSAQKNPTAFYLCASSAGVTQPQHFGDGTRLSIL.